Listed below are T cell receptor beta chains from one sample, sequenced in a study of identical twins. TCRdb used MiXCR to reprocess the 5' RACE reads, holding one entry per CDR3 protein. The table includes some 250,000 distinct CDR3 sequences, roughly 13% detected once. The sample also formed part of further work on yellow fever vaccine responses in identical twins.

The material sequenced was memory (CD45RO+) T cells sorted from blood. Receptors were obtained from a young woman in good health. CDR3s include the opening cysteine and the closing phenylalanine or tryptophan.

J: TRBJ2-7; V: TRBV19; CDR3: CASSMGSEYEQYF
J: TRBJ1-1; V: TRBV30; CDR3: CAWSVGRFAEAFF
J: TRBJ2-1; V: TRBV5-1; CDR3: CASSSIPTGGNEQFF
J: TRBJ1-2; V: TRBV28; CDR3: CASSKGQKNYGYTF
J: TRBJ2-3; V: TRBV7-9; CDR3: CASSSGGFSTDTQYF
J: TRBJ2-1; V: TRBV7-2; CDR3: CASSWAGTKGDEQFF
J: TRBJ2-7; V: TRBV20-1; CDR3: CSARASGGGWYEQYF
J: TRBJ2-7; V: TRBV6-2/TRBV6-3; CDR3: CASSQGEAGEQYF
J: TRBJ2-1; V: TRBV6-6; CDR3: CASRTGGDEQFF
J: TRBJ2-2; V: TRBV7-9; CDR3: CASSATSAGELFF
J: TRBJ2-4; V: TRBV4-1; CDR3: CASSQDTSGVVNIQYF
J: TRBJ2-7; V: TRBV7-9; CDR3: CASSLEAGNSYEQYF
J: TRBJ2-7; V: TRBV4-3; CDR3: CASSQVAGVSYEQYF
J: TRBJ2-2; V: TRBV18; CDR3: CASSPFGAGDGELFF
J: TRBJ1-3; V: TRBV6-2/TRBV6-3; CDR3: CASRPGTGMLMSSGNTIYF
J: TRBJ2-1; V: TRBV5-1; CDR3: CASSSGLAEQFF